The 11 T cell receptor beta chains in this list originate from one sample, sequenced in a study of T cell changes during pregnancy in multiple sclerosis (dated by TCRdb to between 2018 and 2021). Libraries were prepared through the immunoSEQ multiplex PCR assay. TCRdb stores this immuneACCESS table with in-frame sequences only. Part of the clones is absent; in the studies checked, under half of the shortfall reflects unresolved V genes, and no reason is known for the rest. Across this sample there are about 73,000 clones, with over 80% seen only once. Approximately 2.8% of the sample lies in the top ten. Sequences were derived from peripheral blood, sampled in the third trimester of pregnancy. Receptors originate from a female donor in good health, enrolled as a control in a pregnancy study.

The CDR3 spells CASSQSSGRKPNEQYF. Written as DNA, the CDR3 is TGCGCCAGCAGTCAATCTAGCGGGAGAAAGCCCAACGAGCAGTACTTC. The genes are TRBV23-1 and TRBJ2-7; 9 positions agree with TRBD2. TRBV23-1 is treated as an ORF (open reading frame) with a function not yet certain. The CDR3 has 16 residues. The V gene end was trimmed by 0 bases and the J gene end by 5 bases; junction bases not matched to a gene: 8.

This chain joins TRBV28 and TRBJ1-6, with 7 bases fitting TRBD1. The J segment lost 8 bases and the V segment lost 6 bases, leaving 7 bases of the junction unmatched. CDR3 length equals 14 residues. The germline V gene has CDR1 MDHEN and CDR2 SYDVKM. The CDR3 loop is CASSRRQGDSPLHF. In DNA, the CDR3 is TGTGCCAGCAGCCGAAGACAGGGAGATTCACCCCTCCACTTT.

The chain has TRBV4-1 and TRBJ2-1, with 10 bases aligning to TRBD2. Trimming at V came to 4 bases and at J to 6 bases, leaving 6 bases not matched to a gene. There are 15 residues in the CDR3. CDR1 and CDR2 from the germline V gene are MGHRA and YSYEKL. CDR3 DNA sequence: TGCGCCAGCAGCCTACTAGCGGGATCGGGCAATGAGCAGTTCTTC. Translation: CASSLLAGSGNEQFF.

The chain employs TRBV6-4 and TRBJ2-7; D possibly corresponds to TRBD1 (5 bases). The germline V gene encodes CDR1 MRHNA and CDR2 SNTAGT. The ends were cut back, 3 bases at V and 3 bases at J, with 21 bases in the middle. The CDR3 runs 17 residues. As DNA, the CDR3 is TGTGCCAGCAGTGAAGTAGATGGAGCAGGGCGAAGCTACGAGCAGTACTTC. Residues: CASSEVDGAGRSYEQYF.

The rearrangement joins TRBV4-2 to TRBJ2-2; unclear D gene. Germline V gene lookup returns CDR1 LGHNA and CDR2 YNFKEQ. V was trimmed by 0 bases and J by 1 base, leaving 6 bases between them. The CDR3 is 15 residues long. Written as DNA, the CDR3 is TGTGCCAGCAGCCAAGATCTCCTGAACACCGGGGAGCTGTTTTTT. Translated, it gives CASSQDLLNTGELFF.

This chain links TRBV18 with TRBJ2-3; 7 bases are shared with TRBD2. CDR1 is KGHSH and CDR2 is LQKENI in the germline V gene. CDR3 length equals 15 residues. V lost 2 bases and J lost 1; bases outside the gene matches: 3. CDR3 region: CASSPSAGGTDTQYF. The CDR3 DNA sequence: TGTGCCAGCTCACCATCTGCGGGGGGCACAGATACGCAGTATTTT. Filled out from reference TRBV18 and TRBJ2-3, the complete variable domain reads NAGVMQNPRHLVRRRGQEARLRCSPMKGHSHVYWYRQLPEEGLKFMVYLQKENIIDESGMPKERFSAEFPKEGPSILRIQQVVRGDSAAYFCASSPSAGGTDTQYFGPGTRLTVL.

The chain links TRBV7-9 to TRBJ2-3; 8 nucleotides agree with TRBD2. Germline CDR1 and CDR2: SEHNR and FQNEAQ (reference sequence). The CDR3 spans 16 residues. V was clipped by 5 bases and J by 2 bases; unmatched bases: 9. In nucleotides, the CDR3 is TGTGCCAGCAGCCGGCTCCGGGGGGGGTTCACAGATACGCAGTATTTT. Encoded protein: CASSRLRGGFTDTQYF.

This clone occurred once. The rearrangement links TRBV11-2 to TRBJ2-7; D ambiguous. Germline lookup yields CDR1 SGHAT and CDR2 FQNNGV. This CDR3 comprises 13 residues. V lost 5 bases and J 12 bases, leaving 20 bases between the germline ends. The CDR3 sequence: CASSRPIQALTYF. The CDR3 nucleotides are TGTGCCAGCAGCCGACCGATTCAGGCTTTAACGTACTTC.

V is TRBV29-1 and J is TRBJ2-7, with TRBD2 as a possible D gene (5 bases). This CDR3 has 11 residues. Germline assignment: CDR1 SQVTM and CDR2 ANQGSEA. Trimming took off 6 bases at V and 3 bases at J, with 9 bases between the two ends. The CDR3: CSVRGGYEQYF. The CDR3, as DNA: TGCAGCGTCCGGGGTGGCTACGAGCAGTACTTC.

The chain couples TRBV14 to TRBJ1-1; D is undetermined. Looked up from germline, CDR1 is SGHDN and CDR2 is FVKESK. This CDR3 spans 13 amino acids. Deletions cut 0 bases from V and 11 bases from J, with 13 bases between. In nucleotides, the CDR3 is TGTGCCAGCAGCCAAGATTTGGAGGGTACGGCTTTCTTT. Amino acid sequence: CASSQDLEGTAFF.

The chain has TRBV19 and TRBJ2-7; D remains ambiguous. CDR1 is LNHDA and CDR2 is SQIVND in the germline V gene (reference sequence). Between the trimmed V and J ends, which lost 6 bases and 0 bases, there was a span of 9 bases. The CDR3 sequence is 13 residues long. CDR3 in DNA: TGTGCCAGTAGGAGTTTTTACTCCTACGAGCAGTACTTC. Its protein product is CASRSFYSYEQYF.